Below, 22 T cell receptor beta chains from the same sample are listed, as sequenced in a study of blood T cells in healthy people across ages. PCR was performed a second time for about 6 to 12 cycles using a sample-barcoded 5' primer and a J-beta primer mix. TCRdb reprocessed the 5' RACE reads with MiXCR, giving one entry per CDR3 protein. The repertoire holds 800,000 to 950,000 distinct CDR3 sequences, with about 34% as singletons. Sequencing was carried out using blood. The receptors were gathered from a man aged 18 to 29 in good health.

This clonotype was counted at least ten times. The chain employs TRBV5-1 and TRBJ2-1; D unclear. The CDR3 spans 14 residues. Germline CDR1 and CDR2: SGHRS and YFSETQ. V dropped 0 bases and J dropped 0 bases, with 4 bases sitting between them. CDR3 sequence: CASSLVTSYNEQFF. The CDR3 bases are TGCGCCAGCAGCTTGGTCACCTCCTACAATGAGCAGTTCTTC.

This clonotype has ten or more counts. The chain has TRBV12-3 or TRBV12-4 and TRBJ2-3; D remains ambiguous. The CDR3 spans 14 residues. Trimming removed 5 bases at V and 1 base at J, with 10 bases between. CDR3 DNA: TGTGCCAGCAGTGCTATCGGGCGCACAGATACGCAGTATTTT. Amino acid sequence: CASSAIGRTDTQYF.

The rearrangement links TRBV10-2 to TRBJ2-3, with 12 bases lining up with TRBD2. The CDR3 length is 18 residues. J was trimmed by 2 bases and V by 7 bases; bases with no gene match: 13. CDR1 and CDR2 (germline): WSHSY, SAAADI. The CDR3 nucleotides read TGCGCCAGCACCACTCCCGGAGCTAGCGGGGGGGACACAGATACGCAGTATTTT. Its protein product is CASTTPGASGGDTDTQYF.

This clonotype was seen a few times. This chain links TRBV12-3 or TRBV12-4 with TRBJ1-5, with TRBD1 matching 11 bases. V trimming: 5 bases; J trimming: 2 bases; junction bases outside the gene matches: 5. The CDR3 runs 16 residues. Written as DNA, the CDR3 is TGTGCCAGCAGTAACCCGGGACAGGGGGGCAATCAGCCCCAGCATTTT. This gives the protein CASSNPGQGGNQPQHF.

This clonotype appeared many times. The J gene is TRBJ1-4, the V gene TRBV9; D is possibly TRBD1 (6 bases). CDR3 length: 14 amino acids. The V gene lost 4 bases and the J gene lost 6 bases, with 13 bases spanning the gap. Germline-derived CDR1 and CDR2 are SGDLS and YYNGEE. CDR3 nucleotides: TGTGCCAGCAGCAGAACAGGGCTTGATGAAAAACTGTTTTTT. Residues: CASSRTGLDEKLFF.

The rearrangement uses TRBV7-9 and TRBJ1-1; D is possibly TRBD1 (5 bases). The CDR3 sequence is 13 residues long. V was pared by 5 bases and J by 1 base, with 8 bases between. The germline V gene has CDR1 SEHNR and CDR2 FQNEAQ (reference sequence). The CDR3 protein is CASSRTKNTEAFF. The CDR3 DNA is TGTGCCAGCAGCCGGACAAAGAACACTGAAGCTTTCTTT.

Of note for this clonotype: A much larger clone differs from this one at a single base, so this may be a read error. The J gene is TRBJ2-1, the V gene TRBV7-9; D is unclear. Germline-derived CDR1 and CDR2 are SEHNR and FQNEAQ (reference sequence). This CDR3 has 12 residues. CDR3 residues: CSSSSTADEQFF. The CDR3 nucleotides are TGTTCCAGCAGCTCCACAGCAGATGAGCAGTTCTTC.

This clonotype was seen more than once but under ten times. CDR3 in DNA: TGTGCCAGCAGCTTAGTGCCACTGAATCAGCCCCAGCATTTT. Translated: CASSLVPLNQPQHF. The J gene is TRBJ1-5, the V gene TRBV7-2; the D is unclear. Germline lookup yields CDR1 SGHTA and CDR2 FQGNSA. This CDR3 is 14 amino acids long. The V and J ends lost 1 base and 4 bases respectively, with 8 bases between them.

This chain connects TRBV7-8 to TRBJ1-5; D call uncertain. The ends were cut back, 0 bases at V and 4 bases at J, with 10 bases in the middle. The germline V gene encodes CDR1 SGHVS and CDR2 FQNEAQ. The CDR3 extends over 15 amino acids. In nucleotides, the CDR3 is TGTGCCAGCAGCTTAGCTCGCCAGATAAATCAGCCCCAGCATTTT. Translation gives CASSLARQINQPQHF.

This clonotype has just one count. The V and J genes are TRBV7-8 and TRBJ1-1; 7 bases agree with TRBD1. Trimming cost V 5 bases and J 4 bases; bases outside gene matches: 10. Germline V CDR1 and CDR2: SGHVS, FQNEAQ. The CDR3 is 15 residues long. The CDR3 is CASSPDRVDGTEAFF. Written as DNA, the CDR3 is TGTGCCAGCAGCCCCGACAGGGTGGATGGCACTGAAGCTTTCTTT.

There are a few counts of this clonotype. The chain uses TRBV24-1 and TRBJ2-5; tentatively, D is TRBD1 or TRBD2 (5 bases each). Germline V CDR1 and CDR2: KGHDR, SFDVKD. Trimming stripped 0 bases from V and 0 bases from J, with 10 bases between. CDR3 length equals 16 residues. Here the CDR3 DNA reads TGTGCCACCAGTGATTTGGGGGACGGAAACCAAGAGACCCAGTACTTC. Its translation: CATSDLGDGNQETQYF.

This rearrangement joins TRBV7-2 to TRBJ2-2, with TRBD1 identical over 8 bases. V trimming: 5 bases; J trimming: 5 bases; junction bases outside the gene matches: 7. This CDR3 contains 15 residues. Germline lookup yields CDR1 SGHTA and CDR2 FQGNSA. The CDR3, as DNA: TGTGCCAGCAGCCACGGACAGGGAAGAACCGGGGAGCTGTTTTTT. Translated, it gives CASSHGQGRTGELFF.

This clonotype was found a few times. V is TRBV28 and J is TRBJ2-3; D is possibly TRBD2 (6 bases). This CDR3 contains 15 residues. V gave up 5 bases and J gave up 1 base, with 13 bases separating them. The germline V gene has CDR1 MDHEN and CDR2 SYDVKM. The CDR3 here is CASSDRDSGTDTQYF. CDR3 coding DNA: TGTGCCAGCAGTGACCGGGACTCCGGCACAGATACGCAGTATTTT. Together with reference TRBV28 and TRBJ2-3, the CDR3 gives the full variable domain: DVKVTQSSRYLVKRTGEKVFLECVQDMDHENMFWYRQDPGLGLRLIYFSYDVKMKEKGDIPEGYSVSREKKERFSLILESASTNQTSMYLCASSDRDSGTDTQYFGPGTRLTVL.

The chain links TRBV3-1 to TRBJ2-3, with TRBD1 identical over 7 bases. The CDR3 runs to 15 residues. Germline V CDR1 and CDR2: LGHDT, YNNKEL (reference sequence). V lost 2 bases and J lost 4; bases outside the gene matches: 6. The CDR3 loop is CASSQWDSSADTQYF. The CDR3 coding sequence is TGTGCCAGCAGCCAATGGGACAGTTCGGCAGATACGCAGTATTTT.

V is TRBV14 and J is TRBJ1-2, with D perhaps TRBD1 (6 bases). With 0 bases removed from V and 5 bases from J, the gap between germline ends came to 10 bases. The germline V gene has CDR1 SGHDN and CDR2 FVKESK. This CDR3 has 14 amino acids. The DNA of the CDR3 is TGTGCCAGCAGCCAAGATCAGGGACATTATGGCTACACCTTC. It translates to CASSQDQGHYGYTF.

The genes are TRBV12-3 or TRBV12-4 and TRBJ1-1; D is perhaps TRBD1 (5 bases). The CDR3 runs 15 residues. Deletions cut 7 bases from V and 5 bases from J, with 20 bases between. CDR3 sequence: CASTILRELVTEAFF. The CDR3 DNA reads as TGTGCCAGCACTATACTCAGGGAATTGGTGACTGAAGCTTTCTTT.

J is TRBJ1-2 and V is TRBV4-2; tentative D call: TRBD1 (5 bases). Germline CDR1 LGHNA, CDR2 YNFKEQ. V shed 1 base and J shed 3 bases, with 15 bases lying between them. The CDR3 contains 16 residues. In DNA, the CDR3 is TGTGCCAGCAGCCAAGGTGGGGGGGACGCGGACTATGGCTACACCTTC. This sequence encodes CASSQGGGDADYGYTF.

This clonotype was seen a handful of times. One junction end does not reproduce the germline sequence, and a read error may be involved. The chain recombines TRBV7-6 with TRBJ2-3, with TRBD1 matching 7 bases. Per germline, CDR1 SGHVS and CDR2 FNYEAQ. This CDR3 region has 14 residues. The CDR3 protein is CASSLGPGTDTRYF. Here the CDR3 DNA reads TGTGCCAGCAGCTTAGGGCCGGGGACAGATACGCGGTATTTT. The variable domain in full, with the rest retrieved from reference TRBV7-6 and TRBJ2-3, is GAGVSQSPRYKVTKRGQDVALRCDPISGHVSLYWYRQALGQGPEFLTYFNYEAQQDKSGLPNDRFSAERPEGSISTLTIQRTEQRDSAMYRCASSLGPGTDTRYFGPGTRLTVL.

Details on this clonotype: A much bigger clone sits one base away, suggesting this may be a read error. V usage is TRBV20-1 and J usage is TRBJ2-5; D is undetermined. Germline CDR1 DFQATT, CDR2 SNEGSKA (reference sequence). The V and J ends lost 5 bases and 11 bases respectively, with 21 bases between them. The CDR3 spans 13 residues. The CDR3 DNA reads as TGCAGTGCTCGCCGGGCCTCAGGCAATGAGCAGTACTTC. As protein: CSARRASGNEQYF.

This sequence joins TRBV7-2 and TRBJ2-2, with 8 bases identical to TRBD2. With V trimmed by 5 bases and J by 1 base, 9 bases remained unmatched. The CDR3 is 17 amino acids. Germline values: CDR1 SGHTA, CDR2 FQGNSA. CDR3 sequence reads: CASSKRGGGMNTGELFF. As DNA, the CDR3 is TGTGCCAGCAGCAAACGGGGCGGGGGGATGAACACCGGGGAGCTGTTTTTT.

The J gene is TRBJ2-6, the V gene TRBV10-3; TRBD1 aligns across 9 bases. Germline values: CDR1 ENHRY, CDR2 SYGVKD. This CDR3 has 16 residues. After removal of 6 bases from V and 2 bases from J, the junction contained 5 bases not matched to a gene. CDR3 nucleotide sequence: TGTGCCATCAGACCGGGACAGGGCCCTGGGGCCAACGTCCTGACTTTC. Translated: CAIRPGQGPGANVLTF.

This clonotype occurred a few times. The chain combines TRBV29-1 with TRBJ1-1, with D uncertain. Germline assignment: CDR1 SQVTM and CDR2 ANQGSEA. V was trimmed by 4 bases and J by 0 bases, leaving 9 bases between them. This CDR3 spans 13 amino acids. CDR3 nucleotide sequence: TGCAGCGTTGTGCGTCAGTTGAACACTGAAGCTTTCTTT. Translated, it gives CSVVRQLNTEAFF. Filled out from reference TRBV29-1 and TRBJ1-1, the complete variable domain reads SAVISQKPSRDICQRGTSLTIQCQVDSQVTMMFWYRQQPGQSLTLIATANQGSEATYESGFVIDKFPISRPNLTFSTLTVSNMSPEDSSIYLCSVVRQLNTEAFFGQGTRLTVV.